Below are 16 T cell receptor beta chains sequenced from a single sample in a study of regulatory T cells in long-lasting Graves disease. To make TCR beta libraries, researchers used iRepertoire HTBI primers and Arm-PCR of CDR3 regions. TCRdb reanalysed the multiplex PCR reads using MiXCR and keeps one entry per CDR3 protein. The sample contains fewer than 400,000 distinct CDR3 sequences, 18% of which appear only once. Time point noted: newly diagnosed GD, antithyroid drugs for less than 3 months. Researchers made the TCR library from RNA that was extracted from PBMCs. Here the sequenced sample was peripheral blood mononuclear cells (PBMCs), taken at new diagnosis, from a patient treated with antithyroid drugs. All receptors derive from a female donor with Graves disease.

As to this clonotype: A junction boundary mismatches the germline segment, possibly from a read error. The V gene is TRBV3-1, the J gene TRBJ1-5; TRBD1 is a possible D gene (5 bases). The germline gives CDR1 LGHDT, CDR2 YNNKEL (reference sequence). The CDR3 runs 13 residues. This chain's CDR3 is CASSQDLGQPEHF. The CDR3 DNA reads TGTGCCAGCAGCCAAGATCTGGGGCAGCCCGAGCATTTT.

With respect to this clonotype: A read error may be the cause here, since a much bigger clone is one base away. The CDR3, as DNA: TGCGCCGGCTCAGACTTCTATGGCTACACCTTC. Protein sequence: CAGSDFYGYTF. The chain recombines TRBV5-1 with TRBJ1-2; D not certain. Germline V CDR1 and CDR2: SGHRS, YFSETQ. This CDR3 is 11 amino acids long. Trimming shortened V by 10 bases and J by 4 bases, and 11 bases separated the two germline ends.

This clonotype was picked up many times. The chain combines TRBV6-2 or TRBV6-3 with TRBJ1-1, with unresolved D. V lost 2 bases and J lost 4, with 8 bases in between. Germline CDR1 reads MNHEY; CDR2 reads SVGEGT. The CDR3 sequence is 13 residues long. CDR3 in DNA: TGTGCCAGCAGTTACGGGTCAAGCACTGAAGCTTTCTTT. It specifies CASSYGSSTEAFF.

CDR3 amino acids: CASSRSFYNEQFF. The DNA of the CDR3 is TGTGCCAGTAGTAGGTCCTTCTACAATGAGCAGTTCTTC. V and J are TRBV19 and TRBJ2-1, with D unresolved. V was pared by 4 bases and J by 3 bases, with 7 bases between. Germline CDR1 and CDR2: LNHDA and SQIVND (reference sequence). This CDR3 is built from 13 residues.

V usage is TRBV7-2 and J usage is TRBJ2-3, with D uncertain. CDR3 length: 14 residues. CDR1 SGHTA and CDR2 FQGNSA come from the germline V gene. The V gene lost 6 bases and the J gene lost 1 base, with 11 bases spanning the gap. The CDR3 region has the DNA TGTGCCAGCAGACCGTCGCGCGGCACAGATACGCAGTATTTT. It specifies CASRPSRGTDTQYF.

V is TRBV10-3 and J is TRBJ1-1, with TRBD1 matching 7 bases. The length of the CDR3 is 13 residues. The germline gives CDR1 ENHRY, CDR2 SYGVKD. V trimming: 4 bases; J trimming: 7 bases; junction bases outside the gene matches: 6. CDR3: CAISGGQFVEAFF. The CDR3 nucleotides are TGTGCCATCAGTGGGGGACAGTTCGTTGAAGCTTTCTTT.

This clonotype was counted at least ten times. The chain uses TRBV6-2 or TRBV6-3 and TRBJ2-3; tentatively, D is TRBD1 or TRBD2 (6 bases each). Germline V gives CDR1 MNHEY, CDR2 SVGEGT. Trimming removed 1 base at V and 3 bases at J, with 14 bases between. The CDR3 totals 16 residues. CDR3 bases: TGTGCCAGCAGTTACTGGGGGGCGGGATCGACAGATACGCAGTATTTT. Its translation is CASSYWGAGSTDTQYF.

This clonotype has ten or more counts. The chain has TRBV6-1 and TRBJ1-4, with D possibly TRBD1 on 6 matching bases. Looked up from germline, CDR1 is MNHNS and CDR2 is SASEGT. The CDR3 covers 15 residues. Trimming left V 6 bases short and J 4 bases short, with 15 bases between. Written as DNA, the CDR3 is TGTGCCAGCAGATCGAGGACAGACTATAATGAAAAACTGTTTTTT. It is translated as CASRSRTDYNEKLFF.

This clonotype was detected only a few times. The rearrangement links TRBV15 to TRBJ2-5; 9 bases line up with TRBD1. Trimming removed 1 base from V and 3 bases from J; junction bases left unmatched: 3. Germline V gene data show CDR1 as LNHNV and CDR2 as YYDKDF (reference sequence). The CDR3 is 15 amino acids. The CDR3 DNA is TGTGCCACCAGCAGAGGGGACAGGGCTGAAGAGACCCAGTACTTC. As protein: CATSRGDRAEETQYF.

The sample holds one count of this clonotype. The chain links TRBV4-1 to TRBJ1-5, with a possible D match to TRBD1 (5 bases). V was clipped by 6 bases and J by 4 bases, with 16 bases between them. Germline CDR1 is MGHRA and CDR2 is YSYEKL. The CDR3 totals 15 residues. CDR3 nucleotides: TGCGCCAGCAGGAGTACTCAGGGAGGGAATCAGCCCCAGCATTTT. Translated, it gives CASRSTQGGNQPQHF.

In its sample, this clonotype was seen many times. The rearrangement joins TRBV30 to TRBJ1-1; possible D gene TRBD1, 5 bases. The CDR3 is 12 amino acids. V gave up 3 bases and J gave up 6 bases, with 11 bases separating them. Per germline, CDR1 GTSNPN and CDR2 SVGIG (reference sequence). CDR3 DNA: TGTGCCTGGAGCGGTGGGACGGCTGAAGCTTTCTTT. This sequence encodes CAWSGGTAEAFF.

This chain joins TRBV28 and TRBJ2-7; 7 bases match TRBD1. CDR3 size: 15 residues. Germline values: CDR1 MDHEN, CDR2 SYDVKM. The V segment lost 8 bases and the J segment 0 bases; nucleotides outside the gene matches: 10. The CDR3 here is CASGRGGSFSYEQYF. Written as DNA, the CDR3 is TGTGCCAGCGGCAGAGGGGGCTCGTTCTCCTACGAGCAGTACTTC.

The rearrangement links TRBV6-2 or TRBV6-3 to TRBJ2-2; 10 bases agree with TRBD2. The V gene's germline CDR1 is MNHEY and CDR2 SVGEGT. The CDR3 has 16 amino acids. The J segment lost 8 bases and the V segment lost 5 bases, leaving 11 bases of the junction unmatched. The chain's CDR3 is CASSPRLAGPGGELFF. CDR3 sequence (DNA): TGTGCCAGCAGTCCCCGACTAGCGGGCCCAGGAGGGGAGCTGTTTTTT.

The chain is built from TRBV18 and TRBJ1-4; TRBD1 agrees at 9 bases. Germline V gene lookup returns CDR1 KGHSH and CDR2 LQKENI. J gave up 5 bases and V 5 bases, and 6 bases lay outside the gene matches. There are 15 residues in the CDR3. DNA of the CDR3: TGTGCCAGCTCAGCTCCCGGGACAGGGAATGAAAAACTGTTTTTT. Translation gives CASSAPGTGNEKLFF.

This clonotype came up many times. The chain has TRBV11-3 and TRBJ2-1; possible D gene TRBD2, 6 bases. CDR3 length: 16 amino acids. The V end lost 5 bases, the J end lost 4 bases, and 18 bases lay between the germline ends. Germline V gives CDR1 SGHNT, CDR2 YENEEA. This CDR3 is CASSGGTQWVYNEQFF. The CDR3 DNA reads TGTGCCAGCAGCGGCGGGACGCAGTGGGTATACAATGAGCAGTTCTTC.

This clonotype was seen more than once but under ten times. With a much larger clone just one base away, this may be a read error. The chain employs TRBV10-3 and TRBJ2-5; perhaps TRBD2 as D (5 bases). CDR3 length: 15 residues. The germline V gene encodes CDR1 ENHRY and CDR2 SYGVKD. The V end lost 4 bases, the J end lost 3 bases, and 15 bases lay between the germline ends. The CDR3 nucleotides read TGTGCCATCAGTGCGCGGGCGCGGGCAAAAGAGACCCAGTACTTC. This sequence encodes CAISARARAKETQYF.